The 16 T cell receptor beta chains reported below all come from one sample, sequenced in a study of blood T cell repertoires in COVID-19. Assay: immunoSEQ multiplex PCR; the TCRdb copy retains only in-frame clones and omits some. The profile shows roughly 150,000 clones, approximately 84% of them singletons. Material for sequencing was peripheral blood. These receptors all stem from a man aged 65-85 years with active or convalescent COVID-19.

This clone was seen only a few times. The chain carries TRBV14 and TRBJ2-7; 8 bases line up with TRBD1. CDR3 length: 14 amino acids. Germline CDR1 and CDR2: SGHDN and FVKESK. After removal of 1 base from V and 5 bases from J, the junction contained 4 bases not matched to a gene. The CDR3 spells CASSQARTGNEQYF. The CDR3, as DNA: TGTGCCAGCAGCCAAGCGAGGACAGGGAACGAGCAGTACTTC.

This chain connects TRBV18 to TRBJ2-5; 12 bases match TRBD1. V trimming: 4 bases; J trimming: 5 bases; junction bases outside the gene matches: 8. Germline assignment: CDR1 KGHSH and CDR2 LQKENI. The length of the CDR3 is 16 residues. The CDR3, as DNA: TGTGCCAGCTCACTCACCGGGACAGGGGGCGCGGAGACCCAGTACTTC. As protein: CASSLTGTGGAETQYF.

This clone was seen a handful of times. CDR3 sequence: CASSPGTVTDTQYF. The CDR3 DNA sequence: TGTGCCAGCAGCCCCGGGACAGTCACAGATACGCAGTATTTT. The rearrangement links TRBV7-9 to TRBJ2-3; 7 bases line up with TRBD1. Germline V CDR1 and CDR2: SEHNR, FQNEAQ (reference sequence). V shed 5 bases and J 2 bases; nucleotides not matched to a gene: 4. This CDR3 is built from 14 residues. The whole variable domain, filled in from reference TRBV7-9 and TRBJ2-3, reads DTGVSQNPRHKITKRGQNVTFRCDPISEHNRLYWYRQTLGQGPEFLTYFQNEAQLEKSRLLSDRFSAERPKGSFSTLEIQRTEQGDSAMYLCASSPGTVTDTQYFGPGTRLTVL.

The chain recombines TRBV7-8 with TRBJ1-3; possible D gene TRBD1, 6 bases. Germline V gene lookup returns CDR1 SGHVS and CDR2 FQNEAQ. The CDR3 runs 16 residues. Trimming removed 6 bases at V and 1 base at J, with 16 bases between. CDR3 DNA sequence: TGTGCCAGCAGATTAAAGGGGGGGTTATCTGGAAACACCATATATTTT. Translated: CASRLKGGLSGNTIYF.

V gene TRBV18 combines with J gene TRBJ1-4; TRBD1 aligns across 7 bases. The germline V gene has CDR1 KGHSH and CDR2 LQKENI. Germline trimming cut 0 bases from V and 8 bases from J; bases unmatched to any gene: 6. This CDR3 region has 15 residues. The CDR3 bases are TGTGCCAGCTCACCACCCGGGAGGGGGCGAGAAAAACTGTTTTTT. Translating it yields CASSPPGRGREKLFF.

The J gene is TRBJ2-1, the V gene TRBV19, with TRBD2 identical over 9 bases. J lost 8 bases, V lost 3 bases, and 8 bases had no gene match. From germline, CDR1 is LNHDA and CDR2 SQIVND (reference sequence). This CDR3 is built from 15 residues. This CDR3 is CASSMSGGRGHEQFF. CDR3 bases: TGTGCCAGTAGTATGTCTGGCGGGAGGGGGCATGAGCAGTTCTTC.

CDR3 sequence reads: CASTATGDAYGYTF. The CDR3 DNA reads TGTGCCAGTACCGCGACAGGGGACGCCTATGGCTACACCTTC. J is TRBJ1-2 and V is TRBV19, with 8 bases that match TRBD1. The J segment lost 4 bases and the V segment lost 7 bases, leaving 8 bases of the junction unmatched. CDR3 length equals 14 residues. CDR1 LNHDA and CDR2 SQIVND come from the germline V gene (reference sequence). The full variable domain, rest sourced from reference TRBV19 and TRBJ1-2, is DGGITQSPKYLFRKEGQNVTLSCEQNLNHDAMYWYRQDPGQGLRLIYYSQIVNDFQKGDIAEGYSVSREKKESFPLTVTSAQKNPTAFYLCASTATGDAYGYTFGSGTRLTVV.

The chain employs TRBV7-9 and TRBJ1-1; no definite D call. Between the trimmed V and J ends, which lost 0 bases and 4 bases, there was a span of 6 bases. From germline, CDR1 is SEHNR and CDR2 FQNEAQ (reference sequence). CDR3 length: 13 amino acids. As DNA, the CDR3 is TGTGCCAGCAGCTTAGCTGCGGGCACTGAAGCTTTCTTT. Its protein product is CASSLAAGTEAFF.

The CDR3 loop reads CASSLWGDSNQPQHF. For the CDR3, the DNA is TGTGCCAGCAGCTTGTGGGGGGACAGCAATCAGCCCCAGCATTTT. The rearrangement joins TRBV5-5 to TRBJ1-5; possibly TRBD1 for D (5 bases). The CDR3 sequence is 15 residues long. Germline CDR1 and CDR2: SGHKS and YYEKEE (reference sequence). The V end lost 1 base, the J end lost 1 base, and 9 bases lay between the germline ends.

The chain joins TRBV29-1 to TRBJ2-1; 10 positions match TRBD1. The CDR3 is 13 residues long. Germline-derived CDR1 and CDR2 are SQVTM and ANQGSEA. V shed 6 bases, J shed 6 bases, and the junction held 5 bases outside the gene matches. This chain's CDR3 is CSVGGTGVNEQFF. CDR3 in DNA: TGCAGCGTAGGGGGGACAGGGGTCAATGAGCAGTTCTTC.

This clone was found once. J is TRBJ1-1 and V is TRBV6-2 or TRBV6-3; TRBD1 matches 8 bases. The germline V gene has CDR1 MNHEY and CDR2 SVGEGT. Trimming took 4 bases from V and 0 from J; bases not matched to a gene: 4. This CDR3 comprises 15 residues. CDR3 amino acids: CASSLHRGMNTEAFF. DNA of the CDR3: TGTGCCAGCAGTTTACACAGGGGGATGAACACTGAAGCTTTCTTT.

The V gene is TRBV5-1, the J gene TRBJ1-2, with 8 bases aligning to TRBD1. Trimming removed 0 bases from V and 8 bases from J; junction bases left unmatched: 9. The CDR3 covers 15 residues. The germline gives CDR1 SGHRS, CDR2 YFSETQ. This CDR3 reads CASSLAGQGAWGYTF. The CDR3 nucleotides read TGCGCCAGCAGCTTGGCGGGGCAGGGGGCCTGGGGCTACACCTTC.

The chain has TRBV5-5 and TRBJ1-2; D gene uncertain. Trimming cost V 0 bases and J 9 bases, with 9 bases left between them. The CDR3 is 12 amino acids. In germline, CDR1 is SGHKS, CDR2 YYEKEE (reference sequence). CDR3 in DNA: TGTGCCAGCAGCTTGGTCCTAGAGAGCTACACCTTC. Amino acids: CASSLVLESYTF. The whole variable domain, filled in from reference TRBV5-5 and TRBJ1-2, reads DAGVTQSPTHLIKTRGQQVTLRCSPISGHKSVSWYQQVLGQGPQFIFQYYEKEERGRGNFPDRFSARQFPNYSSELNVNALLLGDSALYLCASSLVLESYTFGSGTRLTVV.

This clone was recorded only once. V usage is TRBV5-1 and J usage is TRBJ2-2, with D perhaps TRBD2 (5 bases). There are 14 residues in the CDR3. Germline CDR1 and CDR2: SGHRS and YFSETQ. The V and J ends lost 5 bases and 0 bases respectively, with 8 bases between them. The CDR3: CASRTGTNTGELFF. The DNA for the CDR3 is TGCGCCAGCAGGACCGGGACGAACACCGGGGAGCTGTTTTTT.

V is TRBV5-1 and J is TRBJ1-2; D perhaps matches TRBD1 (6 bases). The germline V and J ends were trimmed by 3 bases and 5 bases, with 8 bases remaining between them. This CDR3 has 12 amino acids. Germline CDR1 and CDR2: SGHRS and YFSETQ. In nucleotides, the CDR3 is TGCGCCAGCAGCTCCACAGGGTATGGCTACACCTTC. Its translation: CASSSTGYGYTF.

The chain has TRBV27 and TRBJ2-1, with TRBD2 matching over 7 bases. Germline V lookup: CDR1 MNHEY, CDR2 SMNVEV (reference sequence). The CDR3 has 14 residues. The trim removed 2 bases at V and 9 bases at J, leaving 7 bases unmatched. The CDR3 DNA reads TGTGCCAGCAGTTTAGAACTAGCGATCGGTGAGCAGTTCTTC. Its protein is CASSLELAIGEQFF.